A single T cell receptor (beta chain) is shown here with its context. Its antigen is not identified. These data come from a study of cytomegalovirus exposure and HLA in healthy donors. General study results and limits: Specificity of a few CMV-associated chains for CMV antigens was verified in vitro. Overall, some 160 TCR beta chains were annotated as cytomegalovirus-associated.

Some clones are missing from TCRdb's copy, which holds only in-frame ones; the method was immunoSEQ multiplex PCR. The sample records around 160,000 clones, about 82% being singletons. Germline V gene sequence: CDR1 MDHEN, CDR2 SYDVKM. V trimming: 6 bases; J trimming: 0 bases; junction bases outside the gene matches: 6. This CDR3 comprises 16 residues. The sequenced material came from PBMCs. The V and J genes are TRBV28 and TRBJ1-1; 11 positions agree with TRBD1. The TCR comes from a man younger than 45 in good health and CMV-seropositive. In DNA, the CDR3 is TGTGCCAGCAGATCCGGACAGGGGGCGTTGAACACTGAAGCTTTCTTT. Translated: CASRSGQGALNTEAFF.